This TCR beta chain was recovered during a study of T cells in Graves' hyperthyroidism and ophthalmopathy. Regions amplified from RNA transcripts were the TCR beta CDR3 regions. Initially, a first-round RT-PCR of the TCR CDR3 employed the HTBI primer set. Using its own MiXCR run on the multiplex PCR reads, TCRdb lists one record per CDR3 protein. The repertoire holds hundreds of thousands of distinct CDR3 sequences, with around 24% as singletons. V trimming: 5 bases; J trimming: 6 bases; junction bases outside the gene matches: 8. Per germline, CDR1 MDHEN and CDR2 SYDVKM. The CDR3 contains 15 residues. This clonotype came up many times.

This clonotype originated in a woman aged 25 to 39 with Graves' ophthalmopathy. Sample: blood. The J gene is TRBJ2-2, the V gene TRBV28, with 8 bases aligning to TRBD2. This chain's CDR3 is CASSVTSGGAGELFF. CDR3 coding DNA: TGTGCCAGCAGTGTAACTAGCGGTGGTGCCGGGGAGCTGTTTTTT.